This T cell receptor beta chain appears in the sequencing data of a study of T cell responses to AZD1222 COVID-19 vaccine. Study-level background: Combined were second doses at about 4 or about 12 weeks.

The CDR3 runs to 14 residues. From germline, CDR1 is SEHNR and CDR2 FQNEAQ (reference sequence). Only in-frame clones appear in the TCRdb table, and some are missing; sequencing was by immunoSEQ multiplex PCR. The repertoire holds about 160,000 clones, approximately 94% seen once, with about 1.3% in the top ten. Study-wide results and limits: Clonal diversity may have been underestimated, and the donors were mostly white British, with more females than males. Only a handful of AZD1222 recipients, roughly six in all, had baseline seropositivity.

Worth noting for this clone: Its cognate antigen is unknown. Sequence at one end of the junction differs from germline and may be a read error.

The chain couples TRBV7-9 to TRBJ1-1; no reliable D call. The TCR comes from an adult in good health. The sample here was peripheral blood, taken on day 0 of AZD1222 vaccination. The CDR3 bases are TGTGCCGGCAGCTTAGCTTACCGGCTCACTGAAGCTTTCTTT. Protein: CAGSLAYRLTEAFF. The full variable domain, with the rest looked up from reference TRBV7-9 and TRBJ1-1, is DTGVSQNPRHKITKRGQNVTFRCDPISEHNRLYWYRQTLGQGPEFLTYFQNEAQLEKSRLLSDRFSAERPKGSFSTLEIQRTEQGDSAMYLCAGSLAYRLTEAFFGQGTRLTVV.